The 24 T cell receptor beta chains reported below all come from one sample, sequenced in a study of cytomegalovirus exposure and HLA in healthy donors. The PCR made use of 60 Vbeta and 13 Jbeta primers. The method was immunoSEQ multiplex PCR; TCRdb's version includes in-frame clones alone and lacks a portion of them. The sample gives around 130,000 clones, 84% of which show up once; 2.5% to 3% is in the top ten. Specimen: PBMCs. Receptors originate from a young woman in good health and CMV-seropositive.

This clone was seen only once. The chain carries TRBV7-3 and TRBJ2-7; D might be TRBD2 (5 bases). Germline V gene lookup returns CDR1 SGHTA and CDR2 FQGTGA. The CDR3 loop spans 14 amino acids. Trimming removed 6 bases from V and 7 bases from J, with 19 bases in between. The CDR3 here is CASSPFGGLSEQYF. Here the CDR3 DNA reads TGTGCCAGCAGTCCTTTCGGAGGTCTATCAGAGCAGTACTTC.

The chain employs TRBV5-1 and TRBJ2-2; tentative D call: TRBD1 (6 bases). Trimming pared 3 bases from V and 4 bases from J, leaving 10 bases between. Germline CDR1 is SGHRS and CDR2 is YFSETQ. CDR3 length: 14 residues. The chain's CDR3 is CASSSTGTTGELFF. CDR3 nucleotide sequence: TGCGCCAGCAGCTCAACAGGGACCACCGGGGAGCTGTTTTTT.

The rearrangement uses TRBV4-1 and TRBJ2-5, with 7 bases fitting TRBD1. The DNA end is more similar to TRBJ2-7, so the J call may be wrong. In germline, CDR1 is MGHRA, CDR2 YSYEKL. The CDR3 loop spans 16 amino acids. The CDR3 region is CASSQEVYGTAYEQYF. Written as DNA, the CDR3 is TGCGCCAGCAGCCAAGAGGTGTACGGGACAGCCTACGAGCAGTACTTC.

In its sample, this clone was seen once. V gene TRBV5-4 combines with J gene TRBJ2-3, with 7 nucleotides matching TRBD2. CDR1 is SGHNT and CDR2 is YYREEE in the germline V gene (reference sequence). The CDR3 runs 16 residues. V was pared by 0 bases and J by 2 bases, with 6 bases of the junction left unmatched. The CDR3 sequence is CASSLVLGGDTDTQYF. DNA of the CDR3: TGTGCCAGCAGCTTGGTCCTGGGGGGGGACACAGATACGCAGTATTTT.

The chain has TRBV2 and TRBJ1-1; TRBD1 matches 12 bases. The CDR3 contains 13 residues. The germline gives CDR1 SNHLY, CDR2 FYNNEI. V was clipped by 7 bases and J by 8 bases; unmatched bases: 5. CDR3 in DNA: TGTGCCAGCAAAGGGACAGGGGGCGTCGAAGCTTTCTTT. This gives the protein CASKGTGGVEAFF. Drawing the rest from reference TRBV2 and TRBJ1-1, the complete variable domain is EPEVTQTPSHQVTQMGQEVILRCVPISNHLYFYWYRQILGQKVEFLVSFYNNEISEKSEIFDDQFSVERPDGSNFTLKIRSTKLEDSAMYFCASKGTGGVEAFFGQGTRLTVV.

This chain joins TRBV12-2 and TRBJ2-5; the table calls TRBD1, which could not be checked here. TRBV12-2 is listed as a pseudogene. The CDR3 has 18 amino acids. DNA for the CDR3: TGTGCAAGTCGCTCATACGGCCTGGGACACTGGGGGCAAGAGACCCAGTACTTC. This translates into CASRSYGLGHWGQETQYF.

This clone was counted only a few times. This chain links TRBV30 with TRBJ1-5, with D tentatively TRBD1 (5 bases). CDR1 is GTSNPN and CDR2 is SVGIG in the germline V gene (reference sequence). Trimming stripped 4 bases from V and 4 bases from J, with 26 bases between. CDR3 length: 18 amino acids. CDR3 region: CAWNVGGPMGLGNQPQHF. CDR3 bases: TGTGCCTGGAATGTCGGGGGTCCTATGGGCTTAGGTAATCAGCCCCAGCATTTT.

This clone has only a few counts. The rearrangement joins TRBV11-2 to TRBJ2-7, with D perhaps TRBD1 (6 bases). CDR1 and CDR2 (germline): SGHAT, FQNNGV. CDR3 length: 15 residues. V was pared by 4 bases and J by 3 bases, with 16 bases between. This CDR3 is CASSSATGWIYEQYF. DNA of the CDR3: TGTGCCAGCAGCTCTGCCACAGGGTGGATCTACGAGCAGTACTTC.

The chain links TRBV28 to TRBJ1-5, with a possible D match to TRBD1 (5 bases). The V gene lost 8 bases and the J gene lost 7 bases, with 18 bases spanning the gap. From germline, CDR1 is MDHEN and CDR2 SYDVKM. The CDR3 totals 14 residues. The CDR3: CASGVGRGYQPQHF. The CDR3, as DNA: TGTGCCAGCGGGGTCGGAAGGGGTTACCAGCCCCAGCATTTT. Based on the CDR3 plus reference TRBV28 and TRBJ1-5, the full variable domain is DVKVTQSSRYLVKRTGEKVFLECVQDMDHENMFWYRQDPGLGLRLIYFSYDVKMKEKGDIPEGYSVSREKKERFSLILESASTNQTSMYLCASGVGRGYQPQHFGDGTRLSIL.

This chain connects TRBV14 to TRBJ1-5, with a tentative D call TRBD1 (6 bases). Germline lookup yields CDR1 SGHDN and CDR2 FVKESK. The CDR3 contains 14 residues. V shed 2 bases and J shed 5 bases, with 10 bases lying between them. In DNA form, the CDR3 reads TGTGCCAGCAGCCAAACAGGGAGGGATCAGCCCCAGCATTTT. Translated: CASSQTGRDQPQHF.

This chain connects TRBV5-6 to TRBJ1-1, with 9 nucleotides matching TRBD1. The J segment lost 10 bases and the V segment lost 5 bases, leaving 6 bases of the junction unmatched. The CDR3 covers 12 residues. The germline V gene encodes CDR1 SGHDT and CDR2 YYEEEE. CDR3 sequence reads: CASSPQGARAFF. The CDR3 bases are TGTGCCAGCAGTCCACAGGGGGCCAGAGCTTTCTTT.

Note on this clone: At one end, the junction sequence differs from germline, possibly due to a read error. V usage is TRBV6-5 and J usage is TRBJ1-1; 8 bases align to TRBD1. CDR1 MNHEY and CDR2 SVGAGI come from the germline V gene. There are 14 residues in the CDR3. In DNA form, the CDR3 reads TGTGCCAGCAGTTACTTGGACAGGGACCCAGTTCTGGTCTTT. It codes for CASSYLDRDPVLVF.

The J gene is TRBJ2-2, the V gene TRBV27; D possibly corresponds to TRBD1 (5 bases). Germline assignment: CDR1 MNHEY and CDR2 SMNVEV (reference sequence). V gave up 1 base and J gave up 6 bases, with 9 bases separating them. The CDR3 consists of 14 residues. The chain's CDR3 is CASSLLTGSGELFF. The CDR3 coding sequence is TGTGCCAGCAGTTTATTAACAGGTTCCGGGGAGCTGTTTTTT.

The rearrangement links TRBV27 to TRBJ2-7, with 9 bases fitting TRBD2. CDR3 size: 17 residues. Germline CDR1 reads MNHEY; CDR2 reads SMNVEV (reference sequence). V was pared by 4 bases and J by 5 bases, with 15 bases of the junction left unmatched. CDR3 in DNA: TGTGCCAGCAGTTGGGGACGGGTGGGGACTAGCACCGACGAGCAGTACTTC. It translates to CASSWGRVGTSTDEQYF.

The chain carries TRBV5-5 and TRBJ2-6; 8 bases map to TRBD1. This CDR3 region has 16 residues. The germline V gene has CDR1 SGHKS and CDR2 YYEKEE (reference sequence). J lost 5 bases, V lost 4 bases, and 8 bases had no gene match. In nucleotides, the CDR3 is TGTGCCAGCAGCCCCGGACAGGGAACGAGGGCCAACGTCCTGACTTTC. Protein product: CASSPGQGTRANVLTF.

The V call is TRBV6-1, the J call TRBJ2-5; 8 bases are shared with TRBD2. This CDR3 region has 15 residues. J gave up 5 bases and V 6 bases, and 11 bases lay outside the gene matches. Germline V gene data show CDR1 as MNHNS and CDR2 as SASEGT. The CDR3 DNA reads TGTGCCAGCAGAAAGCAGCGGGGGATGGGGGAGACCCAGTACTTC. Residues: CASRKQRGMGETQYF.

The V and J genes are TRBV4-1 and TRBJ2-1; 9 bases are shared with TRBD2. Trimming at V came to 4 bases and at J to 7 bases, leaving 8 bases not matched to a gene. CDR1 and CDR2 from the germline V gene are MGHRA and YSYEKL. CDR3 length: 15 residues. The CDR3 is CASSLRAGGGNEQFF. The CDR3 DNA is TGCGCCAGCAGCCTCCGAGCGGGGGGCGGGAATGAGCAGTTCTTC.

The rearrangement links TRBV19 to TRBJ1-5; 7 positions match TRBD1. Germline assignment: CDR1 LNHDA and CDR2 SQIVND (reference sequence). The junction had 5 bases not matched to a gene; V was cut back by 4 bases and J by 2 bases. The length of the CDR3 is 15 residues. Written as DNA, the CDR3 is TGTGCCAGTAGTACGACAGGGTTCGGCAATCAGCCCCAGCATTTT. Encoded protein: CASSTTGFGNQPQHF.

V and J are TRBV4-2 and TRBJ2-5; no clear D. The J call may be faulty, since TRBJ2-7 better matches the DNA end. CDR3 length: 14 amino acids. Germline CDR1 reads LGHNA; CDR2 reads YNFKEQ. This CDR3 reads CASSQDAVTYEQYF. The CDR3 DNA reads as TGTGCCAGCAGCCAAGATGCGGTCACCTACGAGCAGTACTTC.

The chain carries TRBV7-2 and TRBJ2-5; 9 bases are a match to TRBD1. The end of the DNA is better explained by TRBJ2-7, so the J call may be wrong. Germline lookup yields CDR1 SGHTA and CDR2 FQGNSA. The CDR3 has 15 amino acids. The CDR3 nucleotides read TGTGCCAGCAGCGTGTCCGGGACAGGGCCCTACGAGCAGTACTTC. Amino acids: CASSVSGTGPYEQYF.

There are a few counts of this clone. This sequence joins TRBV5-4 and TRBJ2-1, with 9 bases that match TRBD2. CDR1 and CDR2 (germline): SGHNT, YYREEE (reference sequence). After removal of 2 bases from V and 3 bases from J, the junction contained 3 bases not matched to a gene. The CDR3 loop spans 15 amino acids. The CDR3 DNA follows: TGTGCCAGCAGCTTTGCACTAGCGGGCTACAATGAGCAGTTCTTC. Translating gives CASSFALAGYNEQFF. The complete variable domain, with remaining parts taken from reference TRBV5-4 and TRBJ2-1, reads ETGVTQSPTHLIKTRGQQVTLRCSSQSGHNTVSWYQQALGQGPQFIFQYYREEENGRGNFPPRFSGLQFPNYSSELNVNALELDDSALYLCASSFALAGYNEQFFGPGTRLTVL.

The chain joins TRBV2 to TRBJ2-7; D ambiguous. CDR1 is SNHLY and CDR2 is FYNNEI in the germline V gene. V was cut by 3 bases and J by 0 bases, with 6 bases left in between. The CDR3 runs to 13 residues. CDR3 sequence (DNA): TGTGCCAGCAGTGATTCTAGCTCCTACGAGCAGTACTTC. Translated: CASSDSSSYEQYF.

The J gene is TRBJ2-3, the V gene TRBV28, with 7 bases lining up with TRBD1. The junction had 3 bases not matched to a gene; V was cut back by 8 bases and J by 4 bases. The length of the CDR3 is 12 residues. Germline V gene data show CDR1 as MDHEN and CDR2 as SYDVKM. CDR3 residues: CASHDRADTQYF. The CDR3 DNA sequence: TGTGCCAGCCATGACAGGGCAGATACGCAGTATTTT.

This chain uses TRBV9 with TRBJ2-5, with D perhaps TRBD2 (5 bases). CDR3 length equals 14 residues. Between the trimmed V and J ends, which lost 3 bases and 5 bases, there was a span of 14 bases. Germline-derived CDR1 and CDR2 are SGDLS and YYNGEE. The chain's CDR3 is CASSATAGWETQYF. The CDR3 DNA reads as TGTGCCAGCAGCGCCACGGCGGGTTGGGAGACCCAGTACTTC.